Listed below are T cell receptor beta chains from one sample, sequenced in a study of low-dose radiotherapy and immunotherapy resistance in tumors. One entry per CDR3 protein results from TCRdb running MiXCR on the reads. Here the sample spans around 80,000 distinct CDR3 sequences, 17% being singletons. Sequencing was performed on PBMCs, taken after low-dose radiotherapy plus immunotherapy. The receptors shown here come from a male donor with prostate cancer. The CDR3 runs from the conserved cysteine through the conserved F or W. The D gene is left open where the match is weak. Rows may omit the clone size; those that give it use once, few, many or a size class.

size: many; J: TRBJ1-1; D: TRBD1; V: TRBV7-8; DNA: TGTGCCAGCAGCCCCCGGACAGGCAGACTTTTGAACACTGAAGCTTTCTTT; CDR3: CASSPRTGRLLNTEAFF
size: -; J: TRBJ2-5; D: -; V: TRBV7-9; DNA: TGTGCCAGCAGCTCGGAAGGGGGAGAGACCCAGTACTTC; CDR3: CASSSEGGETQYF
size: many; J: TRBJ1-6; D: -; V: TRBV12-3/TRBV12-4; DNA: TGTGCCAGCAGCCCCCAGGGGTTTGGTTCACCCCTCCACTTT; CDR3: CASSPQGFGSPLHF
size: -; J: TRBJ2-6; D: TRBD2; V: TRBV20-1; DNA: TGCAGTGCTAGAGGGGCGGGAGCTGGGGCCAACGTCCTGACTTTC; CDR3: CSARGAGAGANVLTF
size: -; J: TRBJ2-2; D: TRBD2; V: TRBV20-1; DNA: TGCAGTATGGAAGCGGGAGTGGGCACCGGGGAGCTGTTTTTT; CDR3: CSMEAGVGTGELFF
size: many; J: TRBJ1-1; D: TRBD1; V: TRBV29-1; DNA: TGCAGCGTTGGGGACAGGGGGTGGAACACTGAAGCTTTCTTT; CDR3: CSVGDRGWNTEAFF
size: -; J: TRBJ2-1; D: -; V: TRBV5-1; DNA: TGCGCCAGCAGCTCGGGGGACGGGGGCTCCTACAATGAGCAGTTCTTC; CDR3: CASSSGDGGSYNEQFF
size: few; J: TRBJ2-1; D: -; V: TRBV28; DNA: TGTGCCAGCCGGGACGGAATGGGGAATGAGCAGTTCTTC; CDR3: CASRDGMGNEQFF
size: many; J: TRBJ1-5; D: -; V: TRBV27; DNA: TGTGCCAGCAGTTTACGGCAAAATCAGCCCCAGCATTTT; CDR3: CASSLRQNQPQHF
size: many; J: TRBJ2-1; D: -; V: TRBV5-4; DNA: TGTGCCAGCAGCTTGGAGCTTACAAGCAATCAGTTCTTC; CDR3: CASSLELTSNQFF
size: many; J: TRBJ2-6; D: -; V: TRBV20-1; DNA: TGCAGTGCTGTTAGTCGCCACTCTGGGGCCAACGTCCTGACTTTC; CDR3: CSAVSRHSGANVLTF
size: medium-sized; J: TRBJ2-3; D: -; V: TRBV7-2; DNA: TGTGCCAGCAGCTTAGCGGCCGGGACTCCGAGCACAGATACGCAGTATTTT; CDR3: CASSLAAGTPSTDTQYF
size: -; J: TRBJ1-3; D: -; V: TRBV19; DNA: TGTGCCAGTAGTGCGGGCCCCGGAAACACCATATATTTT; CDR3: CASSAGPGNTIYF
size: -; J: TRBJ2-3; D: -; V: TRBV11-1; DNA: TGTGCCAGCAGCTTAGCGAACTACGACACAGATACGCAGTATTTT; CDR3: CASSLANYDTDTQYF
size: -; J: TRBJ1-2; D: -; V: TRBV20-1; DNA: TGCAGTGCTAGAGAATGGACGGGGAACTATGGCTACACCTTC; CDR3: CSAREWTGNYGYTF
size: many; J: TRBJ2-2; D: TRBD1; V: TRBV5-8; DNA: TGTGCCAGCAGCTCCGACAGGGGGAACACCGGGGAGCTGTTTTTT; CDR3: CASSSDRGNTGELFF
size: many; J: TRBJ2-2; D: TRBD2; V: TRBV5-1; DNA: TGCGCCAGCAGCTTGGCCAGCGGGAGCACCGGGGAGCTGTTTTTT; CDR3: CASSLASGSTGELFF
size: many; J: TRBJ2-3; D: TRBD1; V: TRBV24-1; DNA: TGTGCCACCAGTGATTCTAGACAGGGTCGGGCAACAGATACGCAGTATTTT; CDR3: CATSDSRQGRATDTQYF
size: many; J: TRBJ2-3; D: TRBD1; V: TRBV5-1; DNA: TGCGCCAGCAGCCTCGGACAGGACGGACGGGATACGCAGTATTTT; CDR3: CASSLGQDGRDTQYF
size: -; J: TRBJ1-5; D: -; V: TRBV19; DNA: TGTGCCAGTAGTATCGGCCACGATCAGCCCCAGCATTTT; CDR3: CASSIGHDQPQHF
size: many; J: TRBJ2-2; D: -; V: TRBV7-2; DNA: TGTGCCAGCAAAATGAACACCGGGGAGCTGTTTTTT; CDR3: CASKMNTGELFF
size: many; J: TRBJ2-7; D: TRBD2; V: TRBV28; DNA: TGTGCCAGCAGGACCTTAGCGGGATTCTCCTACGAGCAGTACTTC; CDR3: CASRTLAGFSYEQYF
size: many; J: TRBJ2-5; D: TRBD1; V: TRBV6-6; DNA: TGTGCCAGCAGGCAGGACAGGGCCCAGTACTTC; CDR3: CASRQDRAQYF
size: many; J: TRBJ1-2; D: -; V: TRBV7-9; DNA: TGTGCCAGCAGCTTCAGGGAGGGGCCCTATGGCTACACCTTC; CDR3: CASSFREGPYGYTF
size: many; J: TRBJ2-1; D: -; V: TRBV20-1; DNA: TGCAGTGTCGAGACAGACAATGAGCAGTTCTTC; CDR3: CSVETDNEQFF
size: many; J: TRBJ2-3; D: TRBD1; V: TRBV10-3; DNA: TGTGCCATCAGTGAATCAGGACAGGGGCGCACAGATACGCAGTATTTT; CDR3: CAISESGQGRTDTQYF
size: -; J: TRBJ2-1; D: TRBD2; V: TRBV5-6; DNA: TGTGCCAGCAGCTTTAAGTGGGTAGCGGGCGCCATCTACAATGAGCAGTTCTTC; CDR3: CASSFKWVAGAIYNEQFF
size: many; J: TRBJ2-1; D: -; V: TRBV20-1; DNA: TGCAGTGCTAGGCAGGCTAGTTCCCATGAGCAGTTCTTC; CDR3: CSARQASSHEQFF
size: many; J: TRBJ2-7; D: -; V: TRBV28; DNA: TGTGCCAGCAGCTTCGGATCCTACGAGCAGTACTTC; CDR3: CASSFGSYEQYF
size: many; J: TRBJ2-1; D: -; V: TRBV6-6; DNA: TGTGCCAGCAGTCCGGGCGGGACCAGCTCCTACAATGAGCAGTTCTTC; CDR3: CASSPGGTSSYNEQFF
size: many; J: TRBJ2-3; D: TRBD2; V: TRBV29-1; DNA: TGCAGCGTTGTCCCCGCGGGGGTCGCAGATACGCAGTATTTT; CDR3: CSVVPAGVADTQYF
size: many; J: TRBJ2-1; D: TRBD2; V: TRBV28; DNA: TGTGCCAGCAGTCCCCGGACTAGCGGGAGGACCTACAATGAGCAGTTCTTC; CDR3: CASSPRTSGRTYNEQFF